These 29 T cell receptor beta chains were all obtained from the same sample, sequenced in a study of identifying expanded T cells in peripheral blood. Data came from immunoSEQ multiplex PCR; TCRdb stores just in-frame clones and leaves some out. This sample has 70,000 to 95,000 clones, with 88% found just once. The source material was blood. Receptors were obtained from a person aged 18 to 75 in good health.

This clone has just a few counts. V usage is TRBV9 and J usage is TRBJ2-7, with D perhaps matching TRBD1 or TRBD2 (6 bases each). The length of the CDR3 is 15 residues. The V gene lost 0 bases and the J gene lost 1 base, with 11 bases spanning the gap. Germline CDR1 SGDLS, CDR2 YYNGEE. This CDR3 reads CASSVGGGGSYEQYF. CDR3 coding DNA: TGTGCCAGCAGCGTAGGCGGAGGGGGGTCCTACGAGCAGTACTTC.

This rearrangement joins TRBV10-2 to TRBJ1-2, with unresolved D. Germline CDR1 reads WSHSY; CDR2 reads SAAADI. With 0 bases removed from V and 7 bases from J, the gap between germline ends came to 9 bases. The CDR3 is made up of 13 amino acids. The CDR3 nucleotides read TGCGCCAGCAGTGAGTCAAGGGAGCGTGGCTACACCTTC. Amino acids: CASSESRERGYTF.

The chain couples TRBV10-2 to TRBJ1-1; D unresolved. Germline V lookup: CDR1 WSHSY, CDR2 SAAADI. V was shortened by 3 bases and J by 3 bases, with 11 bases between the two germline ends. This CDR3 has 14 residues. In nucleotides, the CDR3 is TGCGCCAGCAGTGAACCTATAAGGGACACTGAAGCTTTCTTT. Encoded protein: CASSEPIRDTEAFF.

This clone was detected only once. CDR3 residues: CASRLAGSYNEQFF. As DNA, the CDR3 is TGTGCCAGCAGACTAGCGGGGTCCTACAATGAGCAGTTCTTC. The chain recombines TRBV4-2 with TRBJ2-1; 10 bases line up with TRBD2. V was pared by 6 bases and J by 1 base, with 0 bases of the junction left unmatched. CDR1 LGHNA and CDR2 YNFKEQ come from the germline V gene. The CDR3 is made up of 14 amino acids.

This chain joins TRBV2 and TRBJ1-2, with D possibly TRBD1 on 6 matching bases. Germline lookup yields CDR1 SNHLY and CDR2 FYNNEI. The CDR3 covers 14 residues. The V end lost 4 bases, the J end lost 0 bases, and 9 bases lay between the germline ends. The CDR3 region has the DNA TGTGCCAGCAGTGCCGGGACACCTAACTATGGCTACACCTTC. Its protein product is CASSAGTPNYGYTF.

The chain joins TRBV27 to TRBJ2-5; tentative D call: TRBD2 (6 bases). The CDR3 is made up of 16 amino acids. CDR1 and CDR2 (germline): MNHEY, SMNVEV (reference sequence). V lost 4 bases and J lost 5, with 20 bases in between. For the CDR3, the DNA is TGTGCCAGCAGTTATCGGGGCGGGAACGTCGTGGAGACCCAGTACTTC. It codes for CASSYRGGNVVETQYF.

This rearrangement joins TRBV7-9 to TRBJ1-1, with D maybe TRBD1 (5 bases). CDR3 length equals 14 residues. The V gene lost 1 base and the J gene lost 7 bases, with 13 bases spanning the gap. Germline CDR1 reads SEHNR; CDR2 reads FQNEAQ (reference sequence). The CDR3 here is CASSLGSDRGEAFF. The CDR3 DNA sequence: TGTGCCAGCAGCTTAGGGTCCGACAGAGGTGAAGCTTTCTTT. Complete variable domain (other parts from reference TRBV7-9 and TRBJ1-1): DTGVSQNPRHKITKRGQNVTFRCDPISEHNRLYWYRQTLGQGPEFLTYFQNEAQLEKSRLLSDRFSAERPKGSFSTLEIQRTEQGDSAMYLCASSLGSDRGEAFFGQGTRLTVV.

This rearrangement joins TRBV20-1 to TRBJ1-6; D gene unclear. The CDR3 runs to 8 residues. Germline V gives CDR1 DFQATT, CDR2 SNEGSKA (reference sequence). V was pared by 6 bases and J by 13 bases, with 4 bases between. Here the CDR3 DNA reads TGCAGTGCCTGGCCCCTCCACTTT. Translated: CSAWPLHF.

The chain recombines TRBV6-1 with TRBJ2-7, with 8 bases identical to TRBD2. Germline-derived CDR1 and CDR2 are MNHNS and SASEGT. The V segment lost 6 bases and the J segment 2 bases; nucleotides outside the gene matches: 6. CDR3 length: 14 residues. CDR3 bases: TGTGCCAGCAGCGCTAGCGGGCTCACCTACGAGCAGTACTTC. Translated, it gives CASSASGLTYEQYF.

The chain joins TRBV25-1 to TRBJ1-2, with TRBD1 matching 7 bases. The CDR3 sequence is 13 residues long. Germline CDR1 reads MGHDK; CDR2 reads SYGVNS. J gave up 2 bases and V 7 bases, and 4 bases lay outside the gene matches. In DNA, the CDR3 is TGTGCCAGCAAAGGGGGACAGAACTATGGCTACACCTTC. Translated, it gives CASKGGQNYGYTF.

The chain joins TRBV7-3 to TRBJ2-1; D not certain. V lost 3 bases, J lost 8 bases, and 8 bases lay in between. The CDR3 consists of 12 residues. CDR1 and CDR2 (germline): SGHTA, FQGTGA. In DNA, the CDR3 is TGTGCCAGCAGCTTCCCTGGCCATGAGCAGTTCTTC. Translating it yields CASSFPGHEQFF.

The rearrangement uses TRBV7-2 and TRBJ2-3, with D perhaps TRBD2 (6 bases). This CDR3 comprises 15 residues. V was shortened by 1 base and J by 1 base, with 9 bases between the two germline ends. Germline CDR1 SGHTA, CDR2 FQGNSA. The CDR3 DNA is TGTGCCAGCAGCTTAGACGGAGGGGGCACAGATACGCAGTATTTT. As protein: CASSLDGGGTDTQYF.

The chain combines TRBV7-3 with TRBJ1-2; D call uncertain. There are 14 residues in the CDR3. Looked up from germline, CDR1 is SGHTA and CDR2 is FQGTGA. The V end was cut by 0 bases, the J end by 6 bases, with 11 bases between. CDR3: CASSLTGLGDGYTF. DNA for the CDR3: TGTGCCAGCAGCTTAACCGGGCTTGGTGATGGCTACACCTTC.

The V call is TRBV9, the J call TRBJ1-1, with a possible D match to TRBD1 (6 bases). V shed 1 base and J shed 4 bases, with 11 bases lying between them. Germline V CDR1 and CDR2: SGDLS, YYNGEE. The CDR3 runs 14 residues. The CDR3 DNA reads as TGTGCCAGCAGCGTACGGGGGGCGAGCACTGAAGCTTTCTTT. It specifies CASSVRGASTEAFF.

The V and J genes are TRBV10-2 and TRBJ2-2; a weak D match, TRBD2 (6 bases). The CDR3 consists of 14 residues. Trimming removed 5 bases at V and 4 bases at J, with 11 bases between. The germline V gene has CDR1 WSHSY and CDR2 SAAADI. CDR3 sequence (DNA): TGCGCCAGCAGTCTACTAGCCACCACCGGGGAGCTGTTTTTT. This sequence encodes CASSLLATTGELFF.

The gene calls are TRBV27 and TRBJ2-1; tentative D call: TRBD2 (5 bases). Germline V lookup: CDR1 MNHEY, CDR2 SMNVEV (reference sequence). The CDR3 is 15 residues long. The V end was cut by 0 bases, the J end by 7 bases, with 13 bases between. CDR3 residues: CASSLSQVRGNEQFF. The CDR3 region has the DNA TGTGCCAGCAGTTTATCGCAGGTCCGGGGAAATGAGCAGTTCTTC.

The CDR3 sequence: CASSLAPYSGGKTYTDTQYF. The DNA for the CDR3 is TGCGCCAGCAGCTTGGCCCCCTATAGCGGGGGGAAAACCTACACAGATACGCAGTATTTT. V and J are TRBV5-1 and TRBJ2-3; 10 bases fit TRBD2. Germline trimming cut 0 bases from V and 2 bases from J; bases unmatched to any gene: 15. This CDR3 is built from 20 residues. Looked up from germline, CDR1 is SGHRS and CDR2 is YFSETQ.

In nucleotides, the CDR3 is TGCGCCAGCAGCGTTGACAACACCGGGGAGCTGTTTTTT. Translating gives CASSVDNTGELFF. The chain links TRBV5-1 to TRBJ2-2, with D unresolved. The CDR3 sequence is 13 residues long. V lost 4 bases, J lost 2 bases, and 6 bases lay in between. Per the germline V gene, CDR1 is SGHRS and CDR2 is YFSETQ.

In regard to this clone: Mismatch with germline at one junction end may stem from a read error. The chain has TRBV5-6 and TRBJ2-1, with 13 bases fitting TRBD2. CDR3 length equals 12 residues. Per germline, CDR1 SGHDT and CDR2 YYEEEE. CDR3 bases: TGTGCCAGCAGGAGTGGACTAGCGGGAGATATCTTC. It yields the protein CASRSGLAGDIF.

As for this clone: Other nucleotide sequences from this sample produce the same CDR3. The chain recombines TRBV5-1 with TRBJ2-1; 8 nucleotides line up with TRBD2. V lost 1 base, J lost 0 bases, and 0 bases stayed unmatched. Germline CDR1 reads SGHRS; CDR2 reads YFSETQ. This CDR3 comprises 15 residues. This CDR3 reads CASSLTSGSYNEQFF. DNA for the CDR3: TGCGCCAGCAGCTTGACTAGCGGCTCCTACAATGAGCAGTTCTTC.

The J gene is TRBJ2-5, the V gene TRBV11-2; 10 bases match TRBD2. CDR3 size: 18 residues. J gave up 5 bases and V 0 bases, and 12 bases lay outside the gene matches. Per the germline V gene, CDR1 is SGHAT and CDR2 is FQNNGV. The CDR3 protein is CASSLDPGLASFAETQYF. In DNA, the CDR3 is TGTGCCAGCAGCTTAGATCCGGGACTAGCGTCATTTGCCGAGACCCAGTACTTC.

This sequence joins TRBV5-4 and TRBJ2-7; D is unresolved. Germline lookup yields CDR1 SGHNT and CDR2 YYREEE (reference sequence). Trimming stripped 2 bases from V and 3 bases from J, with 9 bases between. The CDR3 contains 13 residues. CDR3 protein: CASSFGGYYEQYF. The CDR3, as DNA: TGTGCCAGCAGCTTTGGTGGGTACTACGAGCAGTACTTC. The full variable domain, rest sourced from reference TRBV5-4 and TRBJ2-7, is ETGVTQSPTHLIKTRGQQVTLRCSSQSGHNTVSWYQQALGQGPQFIFQYYREEENGRGNFPPRFSGLQFPNYSSELNVNALELDDSALYLCASSFGGYYEQYFGPGTRLTVT.

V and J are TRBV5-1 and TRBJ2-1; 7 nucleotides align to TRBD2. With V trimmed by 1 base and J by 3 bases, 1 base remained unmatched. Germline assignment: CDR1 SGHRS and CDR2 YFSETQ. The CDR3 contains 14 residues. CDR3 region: CASSLRGVYNEQFF. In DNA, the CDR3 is TGCGCCAGCAGCTTGCGGGGGGTCTACAATGAGCAGTTCTTC.

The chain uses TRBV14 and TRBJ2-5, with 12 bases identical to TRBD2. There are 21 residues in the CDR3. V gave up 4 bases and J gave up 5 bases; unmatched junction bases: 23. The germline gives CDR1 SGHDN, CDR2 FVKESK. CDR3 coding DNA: TGTGCCAGCAGCCCCTGGCGCGACCCCTTGGCTAGCGGGAGGGCGGGGGAGACCCAGTACTTC. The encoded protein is CASSPWRDPLASGRAGETQYF.

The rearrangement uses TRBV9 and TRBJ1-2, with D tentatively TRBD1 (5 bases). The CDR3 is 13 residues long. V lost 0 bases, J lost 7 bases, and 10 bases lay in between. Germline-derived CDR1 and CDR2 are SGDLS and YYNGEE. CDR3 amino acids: CASSVDGGRGYTF. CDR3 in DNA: TGTGCCAGCAGCGTAGATGGGGGTCGTGGCTACACCTTC.

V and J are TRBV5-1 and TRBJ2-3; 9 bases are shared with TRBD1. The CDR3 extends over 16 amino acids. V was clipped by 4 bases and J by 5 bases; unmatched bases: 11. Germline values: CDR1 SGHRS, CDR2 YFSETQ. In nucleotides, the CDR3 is TGCGCCAGCAGCCCCTGGCCGGGACAGGGAGAAGATACGCAGTATTTT. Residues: CASSPWPGQGEDTQYF.

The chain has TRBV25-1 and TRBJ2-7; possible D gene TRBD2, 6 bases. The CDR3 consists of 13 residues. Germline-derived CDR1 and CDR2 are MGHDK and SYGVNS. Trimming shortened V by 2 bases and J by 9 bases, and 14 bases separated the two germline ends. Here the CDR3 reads CASSEAGGEWQYF. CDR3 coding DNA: TGTGCCAGCAGTGAAGCCGGGGGAGAGTGGCAGTACTTC.

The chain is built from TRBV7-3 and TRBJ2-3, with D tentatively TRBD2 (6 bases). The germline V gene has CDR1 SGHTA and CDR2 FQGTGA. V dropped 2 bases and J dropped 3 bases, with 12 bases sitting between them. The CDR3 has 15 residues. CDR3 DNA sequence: TGTGCCAGCAGCTTAGTGGGCGGGATGACAGATACGCAGTATTTT. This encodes CASSLVGGMTDTQYF.

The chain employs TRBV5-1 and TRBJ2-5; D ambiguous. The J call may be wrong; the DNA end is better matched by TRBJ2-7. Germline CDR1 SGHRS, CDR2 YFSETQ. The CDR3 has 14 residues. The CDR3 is CASSRAEPRDEQYF. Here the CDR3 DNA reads TGCGCCAGCAGTCGCGCGGAACCCCGGGACGAGCAGTACTTC.